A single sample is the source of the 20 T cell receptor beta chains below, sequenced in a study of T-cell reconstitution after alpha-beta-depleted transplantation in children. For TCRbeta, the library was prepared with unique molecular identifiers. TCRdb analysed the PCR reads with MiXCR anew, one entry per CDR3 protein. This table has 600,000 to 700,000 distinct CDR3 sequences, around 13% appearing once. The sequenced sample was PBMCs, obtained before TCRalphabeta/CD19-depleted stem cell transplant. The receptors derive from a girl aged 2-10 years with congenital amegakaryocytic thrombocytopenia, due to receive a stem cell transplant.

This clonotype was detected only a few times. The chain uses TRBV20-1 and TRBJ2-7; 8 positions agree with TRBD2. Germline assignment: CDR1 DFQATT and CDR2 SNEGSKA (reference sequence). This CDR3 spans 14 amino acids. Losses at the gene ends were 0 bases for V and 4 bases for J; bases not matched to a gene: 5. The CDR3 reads CSAREISGSYEQYF. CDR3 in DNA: TGCAGTGCTAGAGAGATAAGCGGGAGTTACGAGCAGTACTTC.

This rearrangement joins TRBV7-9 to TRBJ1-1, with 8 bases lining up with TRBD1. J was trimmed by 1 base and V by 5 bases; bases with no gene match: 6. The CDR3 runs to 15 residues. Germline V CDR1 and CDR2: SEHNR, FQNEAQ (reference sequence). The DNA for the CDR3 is TGTGCCAGCAGCACCTACAGGGGGGGGAACACTGAAGCTTTCTTT. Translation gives CASSTYRGGNTEAFF. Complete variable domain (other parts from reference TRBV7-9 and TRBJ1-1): DTGVSQNPRHKITKRGQNVTFRCDPISEHNRLYWYRQTLGQGPEFLTYFQNEAQLEKSRLLSDRFSAERPKGSFSTLEIQRTEQGDSAMYLCASSTYRGGNTEAFFGQGTRLTVV.

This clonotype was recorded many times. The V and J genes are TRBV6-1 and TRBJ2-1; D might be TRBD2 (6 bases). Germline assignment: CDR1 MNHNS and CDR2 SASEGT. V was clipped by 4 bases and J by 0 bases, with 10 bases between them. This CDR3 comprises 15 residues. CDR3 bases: TGTGCCAGCAGTGTTAGCGGAGACTCCTACAATGAGCAGTTCTTC. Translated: CASSVSGDSYNEQFF.

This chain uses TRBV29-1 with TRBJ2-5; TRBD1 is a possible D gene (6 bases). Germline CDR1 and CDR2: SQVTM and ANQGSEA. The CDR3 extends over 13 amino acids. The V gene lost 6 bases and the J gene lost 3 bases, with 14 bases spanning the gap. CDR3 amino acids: CSVGGPGEETQYF. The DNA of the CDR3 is TGCAGCGTCGGCGGTCCAGGGGAAGAGACCCAGTACTTC.

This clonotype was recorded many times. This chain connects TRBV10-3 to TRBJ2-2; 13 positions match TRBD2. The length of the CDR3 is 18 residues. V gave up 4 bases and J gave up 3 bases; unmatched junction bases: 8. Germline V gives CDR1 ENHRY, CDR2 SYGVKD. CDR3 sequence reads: CAISGRTSGSSDTGELFF. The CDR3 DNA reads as TGTGCCATCAGTGGTAGGACTAGCGGGAGTTCCGACACCGGGGAGCTGTTTTTT.

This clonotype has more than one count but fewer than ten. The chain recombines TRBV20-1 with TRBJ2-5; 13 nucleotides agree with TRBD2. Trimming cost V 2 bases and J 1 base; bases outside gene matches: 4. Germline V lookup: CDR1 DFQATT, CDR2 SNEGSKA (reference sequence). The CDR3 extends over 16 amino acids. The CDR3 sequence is CSARTGTSGIQETQYF. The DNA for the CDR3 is TGCAGTGCTAGAACCGGGACTAGCGGGATCCAAGAGACCCAGTACTTC.

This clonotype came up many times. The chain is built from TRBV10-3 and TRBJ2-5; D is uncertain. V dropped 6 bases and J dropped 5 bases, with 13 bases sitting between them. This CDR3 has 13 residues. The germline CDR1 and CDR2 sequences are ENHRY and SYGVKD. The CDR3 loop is CAISVGRQETQYF. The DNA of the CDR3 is TGTGCCATCAGCGTAGGACGCCAGGAGACCCAGTACTTC.

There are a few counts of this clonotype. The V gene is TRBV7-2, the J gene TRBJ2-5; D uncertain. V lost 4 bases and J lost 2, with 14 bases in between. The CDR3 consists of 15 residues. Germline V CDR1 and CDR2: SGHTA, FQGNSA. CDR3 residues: CASSSTYGFQETQYF. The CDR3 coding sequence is TGTGCCAGCAGCTCAACGTACGGGTTTCAAGAGACCCAGTACTTC.

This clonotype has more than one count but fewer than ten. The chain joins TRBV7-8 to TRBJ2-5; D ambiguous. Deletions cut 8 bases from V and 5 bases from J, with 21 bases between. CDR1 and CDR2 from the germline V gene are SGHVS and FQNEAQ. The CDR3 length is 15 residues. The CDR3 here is CASGRERLPMETQYF. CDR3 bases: TGTGCCAGCGGAAGGGAACGGCTGCCGATGGAGACCCAGTACTTC.

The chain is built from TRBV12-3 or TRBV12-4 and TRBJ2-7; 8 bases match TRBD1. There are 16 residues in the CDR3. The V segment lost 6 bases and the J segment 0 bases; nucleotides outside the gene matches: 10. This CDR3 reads CASSHGTGALSYEQYF. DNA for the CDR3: TGTGCCAGCAGCCACGGGACAGGCGCCCTCTCCTACGAGCAGTACTTC.

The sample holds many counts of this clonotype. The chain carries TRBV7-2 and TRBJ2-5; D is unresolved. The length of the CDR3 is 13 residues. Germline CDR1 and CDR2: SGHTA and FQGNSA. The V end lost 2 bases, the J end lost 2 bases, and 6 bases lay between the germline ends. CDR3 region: CASSLPEQETQYF. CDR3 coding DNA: TGTGCCAGCAGCTTACCAGAACAAGAGACCCAGTACTTC. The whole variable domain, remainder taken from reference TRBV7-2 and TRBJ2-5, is GAGVSQSPSNKVTEKGKDVELRCDPISGHTALYWYRQSLGQGLEFLIYFQGNSAPDKSGLPSDRFSAERTGGSVSTLTIQRTQQEDSAVYLCASSLPEQETQYFGPGTRLLVL.

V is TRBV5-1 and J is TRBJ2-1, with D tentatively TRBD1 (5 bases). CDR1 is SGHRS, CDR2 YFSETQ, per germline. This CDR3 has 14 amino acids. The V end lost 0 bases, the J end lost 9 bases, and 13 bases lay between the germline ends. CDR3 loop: CASSLAEWGSEQFF. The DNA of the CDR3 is TGCGCCAGCAGCTTGGCCGAATGGGGCTCTGAGCAGTTCTTC.

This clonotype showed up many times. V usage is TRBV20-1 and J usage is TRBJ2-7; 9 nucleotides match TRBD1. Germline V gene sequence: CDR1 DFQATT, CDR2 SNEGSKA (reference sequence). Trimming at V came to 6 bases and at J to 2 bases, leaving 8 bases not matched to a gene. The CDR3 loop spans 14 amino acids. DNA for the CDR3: TGCAGTGCGTCGCCGGGACAGGGAACCTACGAGCAGTACTTC. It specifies CSASPGQGTYEQYF.

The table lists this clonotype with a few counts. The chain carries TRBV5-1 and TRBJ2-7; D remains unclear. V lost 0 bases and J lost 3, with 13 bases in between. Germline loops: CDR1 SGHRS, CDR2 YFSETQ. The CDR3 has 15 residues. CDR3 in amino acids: CASSLGSGGNYEQYF. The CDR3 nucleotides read TGCGCCAGCAGCTTGGGGTCGGGCGGAAACTACGAGCAGTACTTC.

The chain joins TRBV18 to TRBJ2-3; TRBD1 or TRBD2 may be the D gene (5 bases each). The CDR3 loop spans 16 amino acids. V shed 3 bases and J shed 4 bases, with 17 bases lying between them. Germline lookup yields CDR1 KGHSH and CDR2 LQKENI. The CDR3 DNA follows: TGTGCCAGCTCACCCCGGGGCCAGGTCTCGGCAGATACGCAGTATTTT. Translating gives CASSPRGQVSADTQYF.

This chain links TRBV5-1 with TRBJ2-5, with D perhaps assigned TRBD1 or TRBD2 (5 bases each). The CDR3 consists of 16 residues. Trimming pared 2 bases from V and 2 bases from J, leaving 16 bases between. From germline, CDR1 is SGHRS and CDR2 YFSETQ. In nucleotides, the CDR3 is TGCGCCAGCAGCTTTAGGGACCCCATTTTACAAGAGACCCAGTACTTC. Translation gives CASSFRDPILQETQYF.

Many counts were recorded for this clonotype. The CDR3 nucleotides are TGCAGTGCTAGCGGCGGGATAGGAAACACCATATATTTT. Its protein is CSASGGIGNTIYF. The rearrangement uses TRBV20-1 and TRBJ1-3; no clear D. There are 13 residues in the CDR3. The germline V and J ends were trimmed by 3 bases and 4 bases, with 10 bases remaining between them. Germline CDR1 is DFQATT and CDR2 is SNEGSKA (reference sequence).

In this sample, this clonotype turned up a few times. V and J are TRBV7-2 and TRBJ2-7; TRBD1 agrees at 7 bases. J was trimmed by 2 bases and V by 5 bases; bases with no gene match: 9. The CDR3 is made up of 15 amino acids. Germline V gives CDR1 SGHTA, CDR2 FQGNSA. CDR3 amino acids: CASSPSDRAPYEQYF. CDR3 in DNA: TGTGCCAGCAGCCCCTCCGACAGGGCTCCCTACGAGCAGTACTTC.

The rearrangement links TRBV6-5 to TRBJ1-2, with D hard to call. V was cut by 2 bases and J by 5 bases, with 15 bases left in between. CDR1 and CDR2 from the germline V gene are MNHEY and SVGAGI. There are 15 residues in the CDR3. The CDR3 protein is CASSYDGSQVYGYTF. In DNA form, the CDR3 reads TGTGCCAGCAGTTACGACGGGTCCCAGGTATATGGCTACACCTTC.

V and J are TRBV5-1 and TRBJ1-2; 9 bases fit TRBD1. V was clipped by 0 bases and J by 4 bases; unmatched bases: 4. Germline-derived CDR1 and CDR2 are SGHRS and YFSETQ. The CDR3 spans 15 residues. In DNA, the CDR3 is TGCGCCAGCAGCTTGGAACAGGGGGCGGCCTATGGCTACACCTTC. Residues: CASSLEQGAAYGYTF. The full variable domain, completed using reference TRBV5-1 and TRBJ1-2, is KAGVTQTPRYLIKTRGQQVTLSCSPISGHRSVSWYQQTPGQGLQFLFEYFSETQRNKGNFPGRFSGRQFSNSRSEMNVSTLELGDSALYLCASSLEQGAAYGYTFGSGTRLTVV.